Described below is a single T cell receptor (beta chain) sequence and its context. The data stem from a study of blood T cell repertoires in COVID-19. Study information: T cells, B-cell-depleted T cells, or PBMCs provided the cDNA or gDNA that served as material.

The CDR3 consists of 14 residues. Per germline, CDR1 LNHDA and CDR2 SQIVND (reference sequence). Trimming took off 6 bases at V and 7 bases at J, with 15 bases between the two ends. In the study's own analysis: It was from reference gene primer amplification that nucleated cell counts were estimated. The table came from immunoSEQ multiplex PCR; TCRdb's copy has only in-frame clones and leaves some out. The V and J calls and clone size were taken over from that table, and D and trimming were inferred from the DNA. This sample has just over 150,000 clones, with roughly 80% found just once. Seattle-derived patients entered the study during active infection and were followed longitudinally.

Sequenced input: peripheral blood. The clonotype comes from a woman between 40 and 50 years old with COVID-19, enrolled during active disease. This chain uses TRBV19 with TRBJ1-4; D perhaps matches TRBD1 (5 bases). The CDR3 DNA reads TGTGCCAGTAGGCGTCGTCAGGGAAGTGAAAAACTGTTTTTT. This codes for CASRRRQGSEKLFF.